This is a list of T cell receptor beta chains from one sample in a study of post-analysis software for immune sequencing data. Each CDR3 protein gets one entry after TCRdb re-called the PCR reads with MiXCR. The table lists over 700,000 distinct CDR3 sequences, 30% of them singletons, with around 0.56% in the top ten. The specimen was blood. The receptors come from a girl under 18 with multiple sclerosis. Both conserved end residues are part of each CDR3. The D gene is left open where the match is weak. Clone size is stated in some rows and not others, as once, few, many or a class when expanded.

J | D | V | size | DNA | CDR3
TRBJ2-3 | TRBD1 | TRBV7-2 | few | TGTGCCAGCAGCTCGACAGGGACAGATACGCAGTATTTT | CASSSTGTDTQYF
TRBJ2-5 | TRBD2 | TRBV20-1 | few | TGCAGTGCTAGACTAGGGACTAGCGGGGGGGCCAAGACCCAGTACTTC | CSARLGTSGGAKTQYF
TRBJ1-1 | NA | TRBV29-1 | few | TGCAGCGCTCACCAGGGAGGAGGGACTGAAGCTTTCTTT | CSAHQGGGTEAFF
TRBJ2-3 | NA | TRBV6-5 | few | TGTGCCAGCAGGGACGGATACCAGAGAAACACAGATACGCAGTATTTT | CASRDGYQRNTDTQYF
TRBJ1-1 | TRBD1 | TRBV18 | NA | TGTGCCAGCTCACCTGGCAGGGGGCGAGACACTGAAGCTTTCTTT | CASSPGRGRDTEAFF
TRBJ1-1 | NA | TRBV12-3/TRBV12-4 | few | TGTGCCAACAGTTTAGGCGGGCAGAACACTTTCTTT | CANSLGGQNTFF
TRBJ2-7 | TRBD1 | TRBV20-1 | NA | TGCAGTGCTAGACCCTCGGGACAGGGGGTTTCAGACAATGAGCAGTACTTC | CSARPSGQGVSDNEQYF
TRBJ2-7 | TRBD2 | TRBV5-5 | many | TGTGCCAGCAGCTCGGGGGGAATCTACGAGCAGTACTTC | CASSSGGIYEQYF
TRBJ1-2 | TRBD1 | TRBV12-3/TRBV12-4 | NA | TGTGCCAGCAGTTTCTTGACAGGGAATAGCTATGGCTACACCTTC | CASSFLTGNSYGYTF
TRBJ1-6 | TRBD1 | TRBV5-1 | NA | TGCGCCAGCAGCTTGGGGGACAGAAGCTCACCCCTCCACTTT | CASSLGDRSSPLHF
TRBJ1-6 | NA | TRBV6-5 | few | TGTGCCAGCAGTTACTCGAGTGGTGGGAGCTCCTATAATTCACCCCTCCACTTT | CASSYSSGGSSYNSPLHF
TRBJ2-3 | NA | TRBV27 | NA | TGTGCCAGCAGTATGAATAGGGCAGATACGCAGTATTTT | CASSMNRADTQYF
TRBJ2-1 | TRBD1 | TRBV18 | few | TGTGCCAGCTCCCGGGACAGGGATGAGCAGTTCTTC | CASSRDRDEQFF
TRBJ2-1 | NA | TRBV28 | NA | TGTGCCAGCAGTCCCCCGGGACGGCAGTTCTTC | CASSPPGRQFF
TRBJ2-2 | NA | TRBV6-4 | once | TGTGCCAGCAGTGAACTGGCAACGACGGGGGAGCTGTTTTTT | CASSELATTGELFF
TRBJ2-2 | TRBD2 | TRBV10-3 | few | TGTGCCATCAGTGAGTCGAATAGCGGGGTTGGCACCGGGGAGCTGTTTTTT | CAISESNSGVGTGELFF
TRBJ2-5 | NA | TRBV18 | many | TGTGCCAGCTCACCTTTTCCAGGTTCCCAAGAGACCCAGTACTTC | CASSPFPGSQETQYF
TRBJ1-1 | NA | TRBV6-5 | NA | TGTGCCAGCAGCCCACAGGGTGGGGGGAGCACTGAAGCTTTCTTT | CASSPQGGGSTEAFF
TRBJ2-5 | NA | TRBV15 | many | TGTGCCACCAGCAGAGATTGGGTGGACCAAGAGACCCAGTACTTC | CATSRDWVDQETQYF
TRBJ1-2 | TRBD1 | TRBV2 | NA | TGTGCCAGCAGTGAAGGGATAAACAGGGGAGTTAACTATGGCTACACCTTC | CASSEGINRGVNYGYTF
TRBJ2-3 | NA | TRBV12-3/TRBV12-4 | NA | TGTGCCAGCAGGGTGCCCACAGATGCGCAGTATTTT | CASRVPTDAQYF
TRBJ1-5 | NA | TRBV7-8 | few | TGTGCCAGCAGCGCCTGGACCATGGGCTGGGGGCAGCCCCAGCATTTT | CASSAWTMGWGQPQHF
TRBJ1-1 | NA | TRBV3-1 | NA | TGTGCCAGCAGCCCTTCAAGTCACGACACTGAAGCTTTCTTT | CASSPSSHDTEAFF
TRBJ2-5 | NA | TRBV2 | once | TGTGCCAGCAGTGCGCCTAGCCCAGAGACCCAGTACTTC | CASSAPSPETQYF
TRBJ2-1 | TRBD2 | TRBV20-1 | NA | TGCAGTGCTAGCGGGAGGGCCTTCTACAATGAGCAGTTCTTC | CSASGRAFYNEQFF
TRBJ1-5 | NA | TRBV4-1 | few | TGCGCCAGCAGCCAAGATCTGGGTGGACATCAGCCCCAGCATTTT | CASSQDLGGHQPQHF
TRBJ1-2 | NA | TRBV5-1 | NA | TGCGCCAGCAGCTTGGATGGGGGCAACTCAGCGTGGTATGGCTACACCTTC | CASSLDGGNSAWYGYTF
TRBJ2-3 | TRBD2 | TRBV12-3/TRBV12-4 | few | TGTGCCAGCAGTTTAGATGGGACTAGCCCCAGCACAGATACGCAGTATTTT | CASSLDGTSPSTDTQYF
TRBJ1-2 | NA | TRBV7-2 | NA | TGTGCCAGCAGCGCGCGGGACAATGGAGGCTACACCTTC | CASSARDNGGYTF
TRBJ2-1 | NA | TRBV20-1 | few | TGCAGTGCTACGGGGGCCGACTACAATGAGCAGTTCTTC | CSATGADYNEQFF
TRBJ1-5 | NA | TRBV12-3/TRBV12-4 | NA | TGTGCCAGCAGTAGCAAGGTCCCTCTATATAGCAATCAGCCCCAGCATTTT | CASSSKVPLYSNQPQHF
TRBJ2-1 | TRBD2 | TRBV7-2 | many | TGTGCCAGCAGCTTACAAGCGGGAGGTGAGCAGTTCTTC | CASSLQAGGEQFF
TRBJ1-6 | NA | TRBV10-3 | few | TGTGCCATCAGTGCCGGGTCGGGCCCAAATTCACCCCTCCACTTT | CAISAGSGPNSPLHF
TRBJ2-7 | NA | TRBV20-1 | few | TGCAGTGCTCCAAGGAGGGACACTCCAGAGGAGCAGTACTTC | CSAPRRDTPEEQYF
TRBJ2-2 | TRBD1 | TRBV4-3 | NA | TGCGCCAGCAGCCAAGGGACAGGGGTAACCGGGGAGCTGTTTTTT | CASSQGTGVTGELFF
TRBJ2-3 | NA | TRBV29-1 | few | TGCAGCGTTGTTGGGCAGAGGGCAGATACGCAGTATTTT | CSVVGQRADTQYF
TRBJ2-7 | TRBD2 | TRBV20-1 | NA | TGCAGTGCTACGCCGGGACTAGCGGCCACCTACGAGCAGTACTTC | CSATPGLAATYEQYF
TRBJ2-5 | TRBD2 | TRBV6-1 | few | TGTGCCAGCAGTGAACTCCTAGCGGGAGTACGAGAGACCCAGTACTTC | CASSELLAGVRETQYF
TRBJ2-1 | NA | TRBV5-1 | few | TGCGCCAGCAGCTTAGCGCACTCCTACAATGAGCAGTTCTTC | CASSLAHSYNEQFF
TRBJ2-7 | TRBD1 | TRBV27 | NA | TGTGCCACCGCGCGGACAGGGGAGGTCCCAGCACACGAGCAGTACTTC | CATARTGEVPAHEQYF
TRBJ1-5 | NA | TRBV12-3/TRBV12-4 | few | TGTGCCAGCAGTGGGGGGACTTTTCGTAGCAATCAGCCCCAGCATTTT | CASSGGTFRSNQPQHF
TRBJ2-5 | NA | TRBV3-1 | few | TGTGCCAGCAGCCAAGATCCAGGGAAGGAGACCCAGTACTTC | CASSQDPGKETQYF
TRBJ2-5 | NA | TRBV7-2 | few | TGTGCCAGCAGCCCAGAGCTGGGACCCGGGGAGCAGTACTTC | CASSPELGPGEQYF
TRBJ2-7 | NA | TRBV20-1 | few | TGCAGTGCTATCATGCAGTGGAGCTCCTACGAGCAGTACTTC | CSAIMQWSSYEQYF
TRBJ1-1 | NA | TRBV4-3 | NA | TGCGCCAGCAGCCAAGACAGCTTCGGGTTTGTGGCTGAAGCTTTCTTT | CASSQDSFGFVAEAFF
TRBJ1-6 | NA | TRBV5-1 | NA | TGCGCCAGCAGCTTGGGACCGGAGAATTCACCCCTCCACTTT | CASSLGPENSPLHF
TRBJ2-5 | TRBD2 | TRBV11-2 | NA | TGTGCCAGCAGCTTTGCAAGCGGGGGGGCCTTGGAGACCCAGTACTTC | CASSFASGGALETQYF
TRBJ1-3 | TRBD1 | TRBV7-2 | NA | TGTGCCAGCAGAGTAACAGGGGCGTCTGGAAACACCATATATTTT | CASRVTGASGNTIYF
TRBJ2-1 | NA | TRBV5-1 | NA | TGCGCCAGCAGCTTGGATGAGGTTAGCCGGAGCTTCGGTGAGCAGTTCTTC | CASSLDEVSRSFGEQFF
TRBJ1-2 | NA | TRBV5-1 | few | TGCGCCAGCAGCTACAGGGACGCCAGCTATGGCTACACCTTC | CASSYRDASYGYTF
TRBJ2-7 | TRBD2 | TRBV5-1 | few | TGCGCCAGCAGCCCGGGACTAGCCAGCCACGAGCAGTACTTC | CASSPGLASHEQYF
TRBJ2-5 | NA | TRBV12-3/TRBV12-4 | NA | TGTGCCAGCAGTGAGAAATTGATGCTAACCCTCGAGACCCAGTACTTC | CASSEKLMLTLETQYF
TRBJ1-2 | TRBD1 | TRBV4-3 | few | TGCGCCAGCAGCCAATTCCTGGACAGGGGCGGAGGCTACACCTTC | CASSQFLDRGGGYTF
TRBJ1-5 | NA | TRBV20-1 | NA | TGCAGTGCCCTAACATCTGTCAATCAGCCCCAGCATTTT | CSALTSVNQPQHF
TRBJ2-7 | TRBD1 | TRBV5-1 | NA | TGCGCCAGCAGCTGGGACAGGAACGCCTACGAGCAGTACTTC | CASSWDRNAYEQYF
TRBJ1-1 | NA | TRBV5-1 | few | TGCGCCAGCAGCACCACGATGGGGAACACTGAAGCTTTCTTT | CASSTTMGNTEAFF
TRBJ1-5 | NA | TRBV4-2 | NA | TGTGCCAGCAGCCAAGTGGCAGAGGGGTATAGCAATCAGCCCCAGCATTTT | CASSQVAEGYSNQPQHF
TRBJ2-1 | NA | TRBV2 | few | TGTGCCAGCAGTGAACGGCAACACAACAATGAGCAGTTCTTC | CASSERQHNNEQFF